This record concerns one TCR beta chain sequence. The antigen remains undetermined. This specimen belongs to a study of PD-1 blockade in mismatch repair-deficient tumors. The study's findings and limits: Tumor-resident clones, often undetectable pretreatment in blood, expanded then contracted after pembrolizumab.

Data came from immunoSEQ multiplex PCR; TCRdb stores just in-frame clones and leaves some out. The sample lists under 50,000 clones; approximately 88% were seen once. Germline V lookup: CDR1 MNHEY, CDR2 SMNVEV (reference sequence). V lost 5 bases and J lost 11; bases outside the gene matches: 11. The CDR3 is 15 residues long. V and J are TRBV27 and TRBJ2-5; the match to TRBD2 covers 13 bases. Sequenced material: PBMCs, taken 38 to 40 weeks after starting pembrolizumab. This sequence originates from an adult with mismatch repair-deficient cancer. The DNA for the CDR3 is TGTGCCAGCAGTCCCGGGACTAGCGGGGACATGCGGCAGTACTTC. Its protein is CASSPGTSGDMRQYF.